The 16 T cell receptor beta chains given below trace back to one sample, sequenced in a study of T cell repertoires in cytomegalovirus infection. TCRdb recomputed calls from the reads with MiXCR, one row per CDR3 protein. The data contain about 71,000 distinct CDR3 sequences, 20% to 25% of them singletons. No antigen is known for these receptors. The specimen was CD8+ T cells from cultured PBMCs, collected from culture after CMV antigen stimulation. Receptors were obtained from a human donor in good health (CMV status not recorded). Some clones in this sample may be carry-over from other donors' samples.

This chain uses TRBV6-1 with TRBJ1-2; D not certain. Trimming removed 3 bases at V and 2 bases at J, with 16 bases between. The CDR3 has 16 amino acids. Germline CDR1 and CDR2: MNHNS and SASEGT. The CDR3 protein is CASSDPRSVNNYGYTF. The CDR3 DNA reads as TGTGCCAGCAGTGACCCCCGCTCGGTGAACAACTATGGCTACACCTTC.

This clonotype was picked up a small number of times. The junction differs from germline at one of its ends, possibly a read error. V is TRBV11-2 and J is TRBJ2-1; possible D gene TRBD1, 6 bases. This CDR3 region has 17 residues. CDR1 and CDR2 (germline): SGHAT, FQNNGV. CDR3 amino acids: CASSPTGKGSSYNEQFF. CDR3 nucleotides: TGTGCCAGCAGTCCCACAGGGAAGGGGAGCTCCTACAATGAGCAGTTCTTT. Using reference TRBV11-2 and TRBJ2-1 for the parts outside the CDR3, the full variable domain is EAGVAQSPRYKIIEKRQSVAFWCNPISGHATLYWYQQILGQGPKLLIQFQNNGVVDDSQLPKDRFSAERLKGVDSTLKIQPAKLEDSAVYLCASSPTGKGSSYNEQFFGPGTRLTVL.

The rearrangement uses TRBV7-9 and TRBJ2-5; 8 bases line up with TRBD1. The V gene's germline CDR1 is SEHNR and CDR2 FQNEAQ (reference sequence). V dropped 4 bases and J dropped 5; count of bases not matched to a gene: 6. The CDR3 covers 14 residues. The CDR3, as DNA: TGTGCCAGCAGCTCCGACAGGGGAGATGAGACCCAGTACTTC. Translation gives CASSSDRGDETQYF.

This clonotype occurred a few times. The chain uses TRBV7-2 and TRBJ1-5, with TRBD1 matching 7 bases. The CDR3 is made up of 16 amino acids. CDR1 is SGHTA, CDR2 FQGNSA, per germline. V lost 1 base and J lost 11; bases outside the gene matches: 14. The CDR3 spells CASSLEGRGDPLAQHF. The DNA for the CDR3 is TGTGCCAGCAGCTTAGAAGGCAGGGGGGACCCTTTGGCCCAGCATTTT.

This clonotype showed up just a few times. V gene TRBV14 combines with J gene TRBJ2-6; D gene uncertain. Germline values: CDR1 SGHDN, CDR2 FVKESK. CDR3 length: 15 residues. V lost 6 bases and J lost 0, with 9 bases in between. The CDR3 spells CASREWGSGANVLTF. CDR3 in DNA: TGTGCCAGCAGGGAGTGGGGCTCTGGGGCCAACGTCCTGACTTTC.

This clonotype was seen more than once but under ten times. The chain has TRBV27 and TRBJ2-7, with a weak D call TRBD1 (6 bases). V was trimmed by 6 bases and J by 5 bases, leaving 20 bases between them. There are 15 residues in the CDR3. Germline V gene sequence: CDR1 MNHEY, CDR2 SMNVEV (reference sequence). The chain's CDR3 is CASRYAGVPLNEQYF. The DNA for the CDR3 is TGTGCCAGCAGATACGCAGGGGTCCCTTTGAACGAGCAGTACTTC.

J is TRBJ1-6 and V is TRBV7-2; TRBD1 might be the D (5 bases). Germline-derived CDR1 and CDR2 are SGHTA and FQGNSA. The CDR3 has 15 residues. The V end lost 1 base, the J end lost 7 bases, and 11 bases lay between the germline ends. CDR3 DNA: TGTGCCAGCAGCTTAGTACCCAGGGACAATTCACCCCTCCACTTT. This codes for CASSLVPRDNSPLHF.

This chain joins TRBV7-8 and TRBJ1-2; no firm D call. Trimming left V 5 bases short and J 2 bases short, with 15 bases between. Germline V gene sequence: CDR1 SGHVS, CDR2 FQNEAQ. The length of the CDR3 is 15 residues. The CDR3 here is CASSPSILSNYGYTF. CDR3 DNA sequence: TGTGCCAGCAGCCCCAGTATCCTGTCCAACTATGGCTACACCTTC.

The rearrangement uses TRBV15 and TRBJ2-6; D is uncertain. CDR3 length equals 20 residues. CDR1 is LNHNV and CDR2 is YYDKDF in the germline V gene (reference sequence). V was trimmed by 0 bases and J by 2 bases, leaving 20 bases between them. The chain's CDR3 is CATSRDLMSGALAGANVLTF. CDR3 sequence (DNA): TGTGCCACCAGCAGAGATCTGATGTCCGGAGCGTTAGCTGGGGCCAACGTCCTGACTTTC.

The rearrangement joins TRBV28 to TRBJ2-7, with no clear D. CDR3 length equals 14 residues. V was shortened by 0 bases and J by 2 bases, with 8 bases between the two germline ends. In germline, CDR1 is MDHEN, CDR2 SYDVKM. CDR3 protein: CASSLWDGAYEQYF. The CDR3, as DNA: TGTGCCAGCAGTTTATGGGACGGCGCCTACGAGCAGTACTTC.

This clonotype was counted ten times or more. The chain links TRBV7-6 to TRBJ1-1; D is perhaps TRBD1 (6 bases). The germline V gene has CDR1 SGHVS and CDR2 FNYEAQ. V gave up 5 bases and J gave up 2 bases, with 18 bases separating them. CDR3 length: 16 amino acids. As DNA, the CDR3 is TGTGCCAGCAGCCAAGACCATTTGACAGGTAACACTGAAGCTTTCTTT. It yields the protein CASSQDHLTGNTEAFF. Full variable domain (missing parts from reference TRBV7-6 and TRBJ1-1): GAGVSQSPRYKVTKRGQDVALRCDPISGHVSLYWYRQALGQGPEFLTYFNYEAQQDKSGLPNDRFSAERPEGSISTLTIQRTEQRDSAMYRCASSQDHLTGNTEAFFGQGTRLTVV.

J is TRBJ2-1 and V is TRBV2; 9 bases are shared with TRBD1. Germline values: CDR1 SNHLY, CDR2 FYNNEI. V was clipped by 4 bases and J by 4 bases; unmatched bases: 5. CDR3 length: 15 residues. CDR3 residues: CASSAGTGFYNEQFF. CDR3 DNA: TGTGCCAGCAGTGCCGGGACAGGGTTTTACAATGAGCAGTTCTTC.

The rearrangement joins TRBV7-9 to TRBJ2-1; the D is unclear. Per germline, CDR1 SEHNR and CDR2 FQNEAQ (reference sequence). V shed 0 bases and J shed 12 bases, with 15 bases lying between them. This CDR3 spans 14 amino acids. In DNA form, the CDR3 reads TGTGCCAGCAGCTTAGCGAGTAGGGTAAATTGGCAGTTCTTC. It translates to CASSLASRVNWQFF.

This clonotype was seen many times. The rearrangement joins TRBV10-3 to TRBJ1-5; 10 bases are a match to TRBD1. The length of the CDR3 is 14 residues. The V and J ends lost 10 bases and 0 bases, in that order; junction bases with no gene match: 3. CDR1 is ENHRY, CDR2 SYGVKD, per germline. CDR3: CATWTGGSNQPQHF. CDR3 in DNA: TGTGCCACCTGGACAGGGGGTAGCAATCAGCCCCAGCATTTT.

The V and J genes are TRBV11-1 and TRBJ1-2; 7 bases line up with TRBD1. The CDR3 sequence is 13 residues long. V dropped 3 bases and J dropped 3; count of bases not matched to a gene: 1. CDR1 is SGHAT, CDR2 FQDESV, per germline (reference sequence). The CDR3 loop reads CASSFGQDYGYTF. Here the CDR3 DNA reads TGTGCCAGCAGCTTCGGACAGGACTATGGCTACACCTTC.

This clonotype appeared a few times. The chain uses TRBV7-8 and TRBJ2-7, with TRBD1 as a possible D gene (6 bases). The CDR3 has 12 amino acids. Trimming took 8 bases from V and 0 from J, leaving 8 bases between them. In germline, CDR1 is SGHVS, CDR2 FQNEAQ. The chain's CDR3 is CASGGSSYEQYF. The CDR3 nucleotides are TGTGCCAGCGGGGGCAGCTCCTACGAGCAGTACTTC.